A single TCR beta chain is shown here with its context. Using immunoSEQ multiplex PCR, the repertoire was profiled, and TCRdb retains in-frame clones only, with some absent. The sample carries roughly 100,000 clones, approximately 80% recorded once. The sample originates from a study of blood T cell repertoires in COVID-19. The germline V and J ends were trimmed by 0 bases and 5 bases, with 17 bases remaining between them. CDR3 size: 16 residues. CDR1 SNHLY and CDR2 FYNNEI come from the germline V gene. The J gene is TRBJ2-7, the V gene TRBV2; D is possibly TRBD2 (5 bases). The specimen sequenced was peripheral blood. The receptor was derived from a man aged 80 or over with COVID-19, enrolled during active disease. CDR3 region: CASSEAEVGIKDEQYF. The CDR3, as DNA: TGTGCCAGCAGTGAAGCGGAAGTCGGGATAAAAGACGAGCAGTACTTC.